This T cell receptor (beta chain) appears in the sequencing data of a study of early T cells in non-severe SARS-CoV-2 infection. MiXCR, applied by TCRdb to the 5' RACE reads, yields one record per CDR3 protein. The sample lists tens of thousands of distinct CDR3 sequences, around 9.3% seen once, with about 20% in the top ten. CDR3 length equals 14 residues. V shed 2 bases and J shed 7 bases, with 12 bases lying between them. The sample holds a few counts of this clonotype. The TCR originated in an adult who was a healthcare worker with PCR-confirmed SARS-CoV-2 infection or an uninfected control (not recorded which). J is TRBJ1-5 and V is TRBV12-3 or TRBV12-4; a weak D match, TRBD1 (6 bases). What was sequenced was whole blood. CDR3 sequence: CASSLQGRGQPQHF. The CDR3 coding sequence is TGTGCCAGCAGTTTACAAGGGAGGGGGCAGCCCCAGCATTTT.